This T cell receptor beta chain stems from a study of blood T cell repertoires in COVID-19 (TCRdb year 2020). Broadly, across the study: Collaborator samples came from the United States, Italy and Spain and covered acute and convalescent phases of COVID-19. The repertoires were released in a freely available public database meant as a resource for research on the immune response to SARS-CoV-2. The dataset comprised deeply sampled blood TCRbeta repertoires from subjects exposed to, actively infected with, or recovered from COVID-19. The samples were drawn from the first 160 participants of the ongoing ImmuneRACE study and from some 1,300 subjects provided by 6 global collaborators. Nearly every sample came with metadata listing a de-identified subject ID, COVID-19 status, age in years and sex. The material from the prospective study consisted of cDNA or gDNA derived from T cells, B-cell-depleted T cells, or PBMCs. Where HLA class I and class II types were available, the types were taken from metadata supplied by the sample provider, not from assay-based typing. The investigation overall reported the following: Clinical and demographic metadata were provided uncurated, with the amount varying by source and participant.

TCRbeta CDR3 regions were amplified from genomic DNA using the immunoSEQ Assay, a bias-controlled multiplex PCR. Turning to the authors' computational methods: The number of nucleated cells in each sample was estimated by amplification of reference gene primers within the assay. Sequence reads were collapsed and filtered to measure the absolute abundance of every unique TCRbeta CDR3 rearrangement. For each sample, productive Simpson clonality was calculated by taking the square root of Simpson's diversity index across productive rearrangements. TCRdb stores this immuneACCESS table with in-frame sequences only. Part of the clones is absent; in the studies checked, under half of the shortfall reflects unresolved V genes, and no reason is known for the rest. V, J and clone size derive from that table, while D and trimming were established from the DNA sequence. Here the sample has around 200,000 clones; about four fifths occur a single time. The top ten clonotypes cover 2.5% to 3% of the sample.

About this clone itself: What this receptor recognizes is not known. There are no base qualities to consult, and no much larger clone falls within one base.

Each collaborating institution followed its own protocols to collect whole blood in K2EDTA tubes. For TCRbeta analysis, collaborators shipped samples as frozen whole blood, isolated PBMCs, or DNA extracted from either of those sample types. From V the trimming removes 5 bases and from J it removes 0 bases, while the gene matches leave 5 bases of the junction unaccounted for. Via the germline V gene, CDR1 is SGHTA and CDR2 FQGNSA. Inclusive of the bounding cysteine and phenylalanine, the CDR3 is 15 residues long. Only the CDR3 DNA stays, 45 bases, in frame from base 1. Sequencing was performed on peripheral blood. The sequence derives from a man aged 45 to 65 with active or convalescent COVID-19. The V and J segments used are TRBV7-2 and TRBJ1-1; TRBD1 aligns with 8 central bases. The CDR3 region has the sequence CASSPQTGVNTEAFF. At the DNA level, the sequence is TGTGCCAGCAGCCCCCAGACAGGGGTGAACACTGAAGCTTTCTTT.